What follows are 26 T cell receptor beta chains derived from one specimen sequenced in a study of blood T cell repertoires in COVID-19 (dated by TCRdb to 2019 to 2021). Receptors were amplified or captured by the immunoSEQ multiplex PCR assay. As stored in TCRdb, this immuneACCESS dataset retains in-frame rearrangements with V and J assigned. A fraction of the clones does not appear; measured against another copy, unresolved V genes explain less than half of the discrepancy, and the remainder lacks a known reason. The sample data list some 250,000 clones, and roughly nine tenths of these were observed just once. The ten top clones hold just over 7% of the sample. Input material: peripheral blood. These receptors all stem from a man aged 60 to 69 who had recovered from COVID-19.

V gene TRBV12-3 or TRBV12-4 combines with J gene TRBJ1-2; 9 bases fit TRBD1. The CDR3 sequence is 13 residues long. V was clipped by 5 bases and J by 6 bases; unmatched bases: 4. CDR3 DNA: TGTGCCAGCAGTCGGACAGGGGTCCATGGCTACACCTTC. It specifies CASSRTGVHGYTF.

The V and J genes are TRBV2 and TRBJ2-7, with D tentatively TRBD2 (6 bases). The germline V gene encodes CDR1 SNHLY and CDR2 FYNNEI. CDR3 length: 13 amino acids. V was clipped by 3 bases and J by 4 bases, with 10 bases between them. This chain's CDR3 is CASSDKGTYEQYF. The CDR3 region has the DNA TGTGCCAGCAGTGATAAGGGGACTTACGAGCAGTACTTC.

The rearrangement links TRBV3-1 (or the pseudogene TRBV3-2) to TRBJ2-3, with 7 bases aligning to TRBD1. CDR3 length: 15 residues. After removal of 2 bases from V and 6 bases from J, the junction contained 8 bases not matched to a gene. Per the germline V gene, CDR1 is LGHDT and CDR2 is YNNKEL (reference sequence). CDR3 nucleotide sequence: TGTGCCAGCAGCCAATTCCGAACAGGGGCCGATACGCAGTATTTT. Residues: CASSQFRTGADTQYF.

The rearrangement joins TRBV7-9 to TRBJ1-3; 11 bases align to TRBD1. CDR1 is SEHNR and CDR2 is FQNEAQ in the germline V gene (reference sequence). Trimming at V came to 5 bases and at J to 2 bases, leaving 11 bases not matched to a gene. The CDR3 covers 18 residues. CDR3 residues: CASSAWDRGAAPGNTIYF. The CDR3, as DNA: TGTGCCAGCAGCGCTTGGGACAGGGGGGCAGCGCCTGGAAACACCATATATTTT.

The V call is TRBV28, the J call TRBJ1-6; 8 nucleotides line up with TRBD1. Germline V CDR1 and CDR2: MDHEN, SYDVKM. With V trimmed by 3 bases and J by 7 bases, 8 bases remained unmatched. The CDR3 length is 16 residues. Written as DNA, the CDR3 is TGTGCCAGCAGTTTCCACGGACAGGGTCGCAATTCACCCCTCCACTTT. This sequence encodes CASSFHGQGRNSPLHF.

The genes are TRBV10-2 and TRBJ1-3; 8 bases map to TRBD1. Germline trimming cut 4 bases from V and 2 bases from J; bases unmatched to any gene: 4. The CDR3 totals 15 residues. Germline V gives CDR1 WSHSY, CDR2 SAAADI. In nucleotides, the CDR3 is TGCGCCAGCAGTGGAAACAGGGGGGCTGGAAACACCATATATTTT. Translated, it gives CASSGNRGAGNTIYF.

The chain links TRBV6-5 to TRBJ2-2; D is undetermined. The V and J ends lost 4 bases and 7 bases respectively, with 10 bases between them. CDR1 is MNHEY and CDR2 is SVGAGI in the germline V gene. This CDR3 spans 13 amino acids. The CDR3 nucleotides read TGTGCCAGCAGTTTCTGGCAGGACGGGGAGCTGTTTTTT. This sequence encodes CASSFWQDGELFF.

The CDR3 spells CASSESRETQYF. The CDR3 coding sequence is TGCGCCAGCAGTGAATCTAGGGAGACCCAGTACTTC. V usage is TRBV10-2 and J usage is TRBJ2-5; D unresolved. Germline CDR1 and CDR2: WSHSY and SAAADI. V lost 3 bases and J 5 bases, leaving 7 bases between the germline ends. CDR3 length: 12 residues.

The CDR3 reads CASSLGAGNTGELFF. In nucleotides, the CDR3 is TGCGCCAGCAGCTTGGGAGCAGGGAACACCGGGGAGCTGTTTTTT. The chain is built from TRBV5-1 and TRBJ2-2; D is unclear. The germline V gene encodes CDR1 SGHRS and CDR2 YFSETQ. The CDR3 spans 15 residues. V lost 0 bases to trimming and J lost 1 base, with 7 bases between them.

V and J are TRBV7-6 and TRBJ1-4; 10 nucleotides agree with TRBD1. The CDR3 is 15 amino acids. V lost 1 base to trimming and J lost 8 bases; unmatched junction nucleotides: 4. Per germline, CDR1 SGHVS and CDR2 FNYEAQ. CDR3 DNA: TGTGCCAGCAGCTTAGTAGGGACAGGGGAAGAAAAACTGTTTTTT. Protein: CASSLVGTGEEKLFF.

This clone was seen a handful of times. The gene calls are TRBV19 and TRBJ2-2; 10 positions match TRBD1. This CDR3 is built from 16 residues. The trim removed 7 bases at V and 4 bases at J, leaving 9 bases unmatched. Germline CDR1 LNHDA, CDR2 SQIVND (reference sequence). DNA of the CDR3: TGTGCCAGTACTGTGACAGGGGGCTTCGGCACCGGGGAGCTGTTTTTT. Its protein is CASTVTGGFGTGELFF.

The chain employs TRBV6-5 and TRBJ1-1; D is perhaps TRBD1 (6 bases). This CDR3 is 15 amino acids long. V gave up 6 bases and J gave up 1 base, with 15 bases separating them. Germline CDR1 MNHEY, CDR2 SVGAGI. This CDR3 reads CASRLAQGANTEAFF. The CDR3 DNA is TGTGCCAGCAGGCTAGCACAGGGTGCGAACACTGAAGCTTTCTTT.

This clone occurred a few times. V usage is TRBV14 and J usage is TRBJ1-2, with D hard to call. The CDR3 contains 15 residues. Germline-derived CDR1 and CDR2 are SGHDN and FVKESK. V was pared by 4 bases and J by 4 bases, with 16 bases between. The CDR3 DNA follows: TGTGCCAGCAGCCCTCCGTCACTGTCAAGCTATGGCTACACCTTC. Its translation is CASSPPSLSSYGYTF.

J is TRBJ2-2 and V is TRBV6-5; TRBD1 matches 11 bases. V lost 11 bases, J lost 9 bases, and 14 bases stayed unmatched. Germline CDR1 and CDR2: MNHEY and SVGAGI. This CDR3 spans 15 amino acids. Here the CDR3 reads CAVDQGQGASRELFF. CDR3 coding DNA: TGTGCCGTAGACCAAGGACAGGGGGCTTCGAGGGAGCTGTTTTTT.

The chain recombines TRBV4-2 with TRBJ2-6; 9 nucleotides agree with TRBD1. The CDR3 covers 18 residues. Trimming at V came to 4 bases and at J to 1 base, leaving 8 bases not matched to a gene. CDR1 and CDR2 from the germline V gene are LGHNA and YNFKEQ. CDR3 loop: CASSRLDRGGSGANVLTF. DNA of the CDR3: TGTGCCAGCAGCCGACTCGACAGGGGGGGGTCTGGGGCCAACGTCCTGACTTTC.

In this sample, this clone turned up a few times. The chain couples TRBV7-2 to TRBJ2-1; D is perhaps TRBD2 (6 bases). In germline, CDR1 is SGHTA, CDR2 FQGNSA. The length of the CDR3 is 14 residues. V lost 5 bases, J lost 8 bases, and 16 bases lay in between. This CDR3 reads CASSLGLRGYEQFF. The CDR3 bases are TGTGCCAGCAGCCTTGGACTCCGGGGGTATGAGCAGTTCTTC.

This chain joins TRBV15 and TRBJ2-7; D is perhaps TRBD1 (5 bases). CDR3 length: 14 amino acids. Trimming took 5 bases from V and 1 from J, leaving 12 bases between them. Germline V lookup: CDR1 LNHNV, CDR2 YYDKDF (reference sequence). The CDR3 reads CATSVQGGSYEQYF. In DNA form, the CDR3 reads TGTGCCACCAGCGTTCAGGGTGGGTCCTACGAGCAGTACTTC.

The chain recombines TRBV28 with TRBJ1-5; D gene unclear. Germline CDR1 is MDHEN and CDR2 is SYDVKM. The CDR3 covers 14 residues. The V and J ends lost 6 bases and 6 bases respectively, with 15 bases between them. The CDR3, as DNA: TGTGCCAGCAGCTCCCAGCGGGGAGGTCAGCCCCAGCATTTT. It translates to CASSSQRGGQPQHF.

The sample holds a few counts of this clone. The J gene is TRBJ2-7, the V gene TRBV7-9, with D possibly being TRBD2 (5 bases). The ends were cut back, 2 bases at V and 10 bases at J, with 18 bases in the middle. The CDR3 consists of 14 residues. The germline V gene has CDR1 SEHNR and CDR2 FQNEAQ (reference sequence). CDR3 loop: CASSLRTPPLEQYV. DNA of the CDR3: TGTGCCAGCAGCTTACGGACTCCACCCTTAGAACAGTACGTC.

The rearrangement uses TRBV24-1 and TRBJ2-7; 10 bases map to TRBD2. The ends lost 3 bases at V and 7 bases at J; junction bases unmatched: 11. This CDR3 spans 16 amino acids. Germline lookup yields CDR1 KGHDR and CDR2 SFDVKD. This chain's CDR3 is CATSDRTSGPSGEQYF. CDR3 DNA: TGTGCCACCAGTGATCGGACTAGCGGACCCTCCGGGGAGCAGTACTTC.

The CDR3 nucleotides are TGTGCCAGCAGTAGAGACAGGGGGCAAGGAGATACGCAGTATTTT. This gives the protein CASSRDRGQGDTQYF. The V and J genes are TRBV6-5 and TRBJ2-3, with TRBD1 matching 10 bases. The CDR3 has 15 amino acids. Trimming took 5 bases from V and 5 from J; bases not matched to a gene: 7. The germline V gene has CDR1 MNHEY and CDR2 SVGAGI.

The V gene is TRBV6-5, the J gene TRBJ1-5, with D possibly being TRBD1 (5 bases). Germline lookup yields CDR1 MNHEY and CDR2 SVGAGI. The length of the CDR3 is 13 residues. Here the CDR3 DNA reads TGTGCAGCGGGGGGATTTGGCAATCAGCCCCAGCATTTT. Amino acid sequence: CAAGGFGNQPQHF.

The V and J genes are TRBV28 and TRBJ1-1; the match to TRBD1 covers 8 bases. Germline assignment: CDR1 MDHEN and CDR2 SYDVKM. Trimming cost V 6 bases and J 1 base; bases outside gene matches: 10. This CDR3 comprises 16 residues. The CDR3 nucleotides read TGTGCCAGCAGAATGAGGTCCGGGACAGGGAACACTGAAGCTTTCTTT. Encoded protein: CASRMRSGTGNTEAFF.

The chain's CDR3 is CSSILYTEAFF. The CDR3 nucleotides are TGCAGCAGTATACTATACACTGAAGCTTTCTTT. The chain is built from TRBV29-1 and TRBJ1-1; D is uncertain. Trimming removed 8 bases at V and 3 bases at J, with 10 bases between. CDR1 is SQVTM, CDR2 ANQGSEA, per germline. The CDR3 runs 11 residues.

The chain uses TRBV7-9 and TRBJ1-5; TRBD1 matches 9 bases. The CDR3 extends over 16 amino acids. Trimming at V came to 0 bases and at J to 6 bases, leaving 6 bases not matched to a gene. The germline CDR1 and CDR2 sequences are SEHNR and FQNEAQ (reference sequence). The CDR3 nucleotides are TGTGCCAGCAGCTTAGCATGGGACAGGGAGGCTCAGCCCCAGCATTTT. Amino acid sequence: CASSLAWDREAQPQHF. The full variable domain, in which reference TRBV7-9 and TRBJ1-5 provide the parts outside the CDR3, is DTGVSQNPRHKITKRGQNVTFRCDPISEHNRLYWYRQTLGQGPEFLTYFQNEAQLEKSRLLSDRFSAERPKGSFSTLEIQRTEQGDSAMYLCASSLAWDREAQPQHFGDGTRLSIL.

This chain joins TRBV7-2 and TRBJ2-3, with 9 nucleotides matching TRBD2. V lost 1 base, J lost 14 bases, and 7 bases stayed unmatched. CDR3 size: 13 residues. The germline gives CDR1 SGHTA, CDR2 FQGNSA. The CDR3 loop is CASSLDGLAQRYF. The CDR3 DNA follows: TGTGCCAGCAGCTTAGACGGACTAGCGCAACGGTATTTT.